This passage covers 5 T cell receptor beta chains from one sample sequenced in a study of esophageal squamous cell carcinoma under preoperative chemotherapy. Stated time point: before preoperative PTX-NDP chemotherapy. TCRdb fed the PCR reads into MiXCR, producing one record per CDR3 protein. The profile shows over 10,000 distinct CDR3 sequences, roughly half of them singletons. The specimen was taken from a patient given preoperative chemotherapy. The receptors derive from a human donor with esophageal squamous cell carcinoma. The donor label of this sample is uncertain.

The chain links TRBV12-3 or TRBV12-4 to TRBJ2-3; 7 bases agree with TRBD1. V gave up 5 bases and J gave up 4 bases; unmatched junction bases: 3. The length of the CDR3 is 13 residues. CDR3 protein: CASSPGTADTQYF. In nucleotides, the CDR3 is TGTGCCAGCAGTCCAGGGACAGCAGATACGCAGTATTTT.

This clonotype was picked up one time. This chain links TRBV6-4 with TRBJ2-4; 7 bases agree with TRBD2. With 0 bases clipped from V and 13 bases from J, the junction kept 15 bases outside the gene matches. In germline, CDR1 is MRHNA, CDR2 SNTAGT. This CDR3 contains 16 residues. The CDR3 sequence: CASSDSGGSDKNTQYF. CDR3 sequence (DNA): TGTGCCAGCAGTGACTCGGGGGGGAGCGACAAAAACACGCAGTACTTC.

The sample holds many counts of this clonotype. The V gene is TRBV5-4, the J gene TRBJ2-5; TRBD2 matches at 9 bases. The J call may be mistaken, given a closer DNA end match to TRBJ2-7. Germline-derived CDR1 and CDR2 are SGHNT and YYREEE (reference sequence). There are 14 residues in the CDR3. The CDR3 nucleotides are TGTGCCAGCAGCTTCCCTAGCGGGACTGACGAGCAGTACTTC. Its translation: CASSFPSGTDEQYF.

The chain employs TRBV7-8 and TRBJ2-1; TRBD2 matches 11 bases. The CDR3 covers 14 residues. Germline assignment: CDR1 SGHVS and CDR2 FQNEAQ. The V segment lost 6 bases and the J segment 13 bases; nucleotides outside the gene matches: 11. In DNA, the CDR3 is TGTGCCAGCAGTGCTAGCGGGGGGCTTGAGACCCAGTTCTTC. Its protein is CASSASGGLETQFF.

This chain links TRBV6-1 with TRBJ2-3, with D unresolved. Germline V gene sequence: CDR1 MNHNS, CDR2 SASEGT. Trimming pared 1 base from V and 1 base from J, leaving 6 bases between. The CDR3 consists of 14 residues. The CDR3 sequence is CASSEGVGTDTQYF. The DNA for the CDR3 is TGTGCCAGCAGTGAAGGAGTGGGCACAGATACGCAGTATTTT.